Below, 12 T cell receptor beta chains from the same sample are listed, as sequenced in a study of T cell changes during pregnancy in multiple sclerosis. Sequencing used immunoSEQ multiplex PCR; TCRdb keeps in-frame clones, though not all of them. The top ten hold around 0.5% of the sample, which has about 40,000 clones, about 88% seen once. The sample in question was CD4+ T cells from peripheral blood mononuclear cells, obtained in the first trimester of pregnancy. These receptors were obtained from a female donor with multiple sclerosis, enrolled in a pregnancy study.

The rearrangement links TRBV29-1 to TRBJ2-3, with 10 bases fitting TRBD1. Germline values: CDR1 SQVTM, CDR2 ANQGSEA. The CDR3 sequence is 15 residues long. The V and J ends lost 7 bases and 4 bases, in that order; junction bases with no gene match: 11. CDR3 in amino acids: CSGTGGTDSSDTQYF. The DNA of the CDR3 is TGCAGCGGGACAGGGGGAACGGACTCTTCAGATACGCAGTATTTT.

V is TRBV2 and J is TRBJ2-5; tentatively, D is TRBD2 (5 bases). Per the germline V gene, CDR1 is SNHLY and CDR2 is FYNNEI. The CDR3 loop spans 14 amino acids. V gave up 7 bases and J gave up 4 bases, with 16 bases separating them. CDR3 sequence reads: CASTPLDLRETQYF. The CDR3 nucleotides read TGTGCCAGCACCCCACTAGATTTGCGAGAGACCCAGTACTTC.

The rearrangement joins TRBV10-3 to TRBJ1-2; unclear D gene. Germline V gene sequence: CDR1 ENHRY, CDR2 SYGVKD. The CDR3 contains 15 residues. V was cut by 7 bases and J by 2 bases, with 17 bases left in between. DNA for the CDR3: TGTGCCATCACCGACCACACAGCACTCAACTATGGCTACACCTTC. It specifies CAITDHTALNYGYTF.

This chain connects TRBV7-9 to TRBJ2-1; the match to TRBD1 covers 7 bases. V shed 4 bases, J shed 5 bases, and the junction held 8 bases outside the gene matches. The CDR3 has 15 amino acids. Germline V lookup: CDR1 SEHNR, CDR2 FQNEAQ (reference sequence). The CDR3 sequence is CASSWTGTVNNEQFF. In nucleotides, the CDR3 is TGTGCCAGCAGCTGGACCGGGACAGTGAACAATGAGCAGTTCTTC. The variable domain in full, with the rest retrieved from reference TRBV7-9 and TRBJ2-1, is DTGVSQNPRHKITKRGQNVTFRCDPISEHNRLYWYRQTLGQGPEFLTYFQNEAQLEKSRLLSDRFSAERPKGSFSTLEIQRTEQGDSAMYLCASSWTGTVNNEQFFGPGTRLTVL.

This clone was seen a handful of times. V gene TRBV19 combines with J gene TRBJ2-3; D is possibly TRBD2 (7 bases). CDR1 is LNHDA and CDR2 is SQIVND in the germline V gene (reference sequence). The CDR3 is made up of 14 amino acids. V lost 9 bases and J 0 bases, leaving 13 bases between the germline ends. CDR3 sequence (DNA): TGTGCCAGCTTGGGCGGGGGCAGCACAGATACGCAGTATTTT. This encodes CASLGGGSTDTQYF.

V is TRBV6-6 and J is TRBJ1-1; 8 nucleotides agree with TRBD1. Germline V lookup: CDR1 MNHNY, CDR2 SVGAGI (reference sequence). The CDR3 is 13 amino acids. The junction had 6 bases not matched to a gene; V was cut back by 3 bases and J by 9 bases. The CDR3 protein is CASSYGTGLKAFF. CDR3 DNA sequence: TGTGCCAGCAGTTATGGGACAGGTCTTAAAGCTTTCTTT.

V and J are TRBV6-6 and TRBJ2-2, with 9 positions matching TRBD2. This CDR3 is 15 amino acids long. J lost 4 bases, V lost 6 bases, and 6 bases had no gene match. The germline V gene has CDR1 MNHNY and CDR2 SVGAGI (reference sequence). CDR3 residues: CASRDSAGGTGELFF. CDR3 sequence (DNA): TGTGCCAGCAGAGACTCAGCGGGAGGCACCGGGGAGCTGTTTTTT.

This chain connects TRBV5-5 to TRBJ1-4; possible D gene TRBD1, 6 bases. Germline V gene data show CDR1 as SGHKS and CDR2 as YYEKEE (reference sequence). The CDR3 spans 17 residues. Trimming pared 1 base from V and 4 bases from J, leaving 17 bases between. CDR3 in amino acids: CASSLSPGEGGNEKLFF. The DNA for the CDR3 is TGTGCCAGCAGCTTGTCACCAGGGGAGGGGGGTAATGAAAAACTGTTTTTT.

The chain has TRBV7-7 and TRBJ2-7; 10 bases line up with TRBD1. Germline V gene lookup returns CDR1 SSHAT and CDR2 FNYEAQ (reference sequence). The CDR3 is 16 residues long. Trimming at V came to 4 bases and at J to 4 bases, leaving 10 bases not matched to a gene. The CDR3 DNA is TGTGCCAGCAGCTGGCACCGGGACAGGGGATTATACGAGCAGTACTTC. Translated, it gives CASSWHRDRGLYEQYF.

This clone was counted once. The chain combines TRBV19 with TRBJ1-1; 9 nucleotides match TRBD1. The CDR3 is 16 amino acids. The germline CDR1 and CDR2 sequences are LNHDA and SQIVND (reference sequence). Trimming took 7 bases from V and 4 from J; bases not matched to a gene: 13. The CDR3: CASTLGTGGWGTEAFF. CDR3 nucleotide sequence: TGTGCCAGTACCCTCGGTACAGGGGGCTGGGGCACTGAAGCTTTCTTT.

This chain connects TRBV5-6 to TRBJ1-2; D is possibly TRBD1 (5 bases). CDR1 and CDR2 from the germline V gene are SGHDT and YYEEEE. The CDR3 runs to 17 residues. The V end was cut by 6 bases, the J end by 4 bases, with 25 bases between. Here the CDR3 reads CASTNVPGSRLAYGYTF. The CDR3 DNA sequence: TGTGCCAGCACCAACGTCCCAGGGTCCCGCCTCGCCTATGGCTACACCTTC.

The J gene is TRBJ2-1, the V gene TRBV4-2; the match to TRBD2 covers 9 bases. Germline values: CDR1 LGHNA, CDR2 YNFKEQ. This CDR3 has 16 amino acids. Germline trimming cut 0 bases from V and 6 bases from J; bases unmatched to any gene: 6. The CDR3 DNA is TGTGCCAGCAGCCAAGACCCCAGCGGGGGGCGCAATGAGCAGTTCTTC. This gives the protein CASSQDPSGGRNEQFF.